Described below is a single T cell receptor beta chain sequence and its context. Its antigen is unknown. iRepertoire HTBI primers and Arm-PCR of CDR3 regions built TCR beta libraries. TCRdb independently ran MiXCR on the multiplex PCR reads; one entry per CDR3 protein. The sample gives 400,000 to 500,000 distinct CDR3 sequences, around 23% of which show up once; roughly an eighth is in the top ten. These data belong to a study of regulatory T cells in long-lasting Graves disease. Findings and limits, study-wide: Fewer public clonotypes were shared by new patients (around 1,000) than by persistent patients (about 3,000).

Germline V gene data show CDR1 as LNHNV and CDR2 as YYDKDF (reference sequence). Unmatched junction bases numbered 7, after V lost 2 bases and J lost 4 bases. CDR3 length: 16 amino acids. Specified time point: persistent/refractory GD, antithyroid drugs over 5 years with positive TRAb. PBMC RNA was the source of the TCR library. Graves' disease diagnosis followed American Thyroid Association guidelines. A peripheral blood sample, around 8.5 milliliters in volume, was drawn into EDTA tubes. V usage is TRBV15 and J usage is TRBJ2-7, with 11 nucleotides matching TRBD2. This TCR came from a female donor with Graves disease. The sample was peripheral blood mononuclear cells (PBMCs), taken when the disease was refractory, from a patient treated with antithyroid drugs. CDR3 in DNA: TGTGCCACCAGCAGACTTCTAGCGGGAGGAAGGTACGAGCAGTACTTC. It encodes CATSRLLAGGRYEQYF.